The 9 T cell receptor beta chains given below trace back to one sample, sequenced in a study of blood T cell repertoires in COVID-19 (dated by TCRdb to the early 2020s). Libraries were constructed by the immunoSEQ multiplex PCR assay. Held by TCRdb, this immuneACCESS table contains in-frame sequences only and omits some clones. Under half of the omission traces to an unresolved V gene where checked; the cause of the rest is unknown. In all, the sample holds tens of thousands of clones, and approximately 78% of those were seen once. The ten most abundant clones make up around 7.2% of the sample. The specimen was peripheral blood. The receptors come from a man aged 50 to 59 with active or convalescent COVID-19.

This clone was counted between two and nine times. V gene TRBV7-7 combines with J gene TRBJ2-2, with 8 bases that match TRBD1. Germline V gene lookup returns CDR1 SSHAT and CDR2 FNYEAQ (reference sequence). The junction had 7 bases not matched to a gene; V was cut back by 5 bases and J by 5 bases. The CDR3 spans 15 residues. Written as DNA, the CDR3 is TGTGCCAGCAGCCCCGGGACAGGACGAACCGGGGAGCTGTTTTTT. This encodes CASSPGTGRTGELFF.

The V and J genes are TRBV5-1 and TRBJ1-6, with a tentative D call TRBD1 (5 bases). The germline V gene has CDR1 SGHRS and CDR2 YFSETQ. V dropped 7 bases and J dropped 5 bases, with 7 bases sitting between them. This CDR3 is 12 amino acids long. The DNA of the CDR3 is TGCGCCAGCCGGGGGAATAATTCACCCCTCCACTTT. It translates to CASRGNNSPLHF. Together with reference TRBV5-1 and TRBJ1-6, the CDR3 gives the full variable domain: KAGVTQTPRYLIKTRGQQVTLSCSPISGHRSVSWYQQTPGQGLQFLFEYFSETQRNKGNFPGRFSGRQFSNSRSEMNVSTLELGDSALYLCASRGNNSPLHFGNGTRLTVT.

In DNA, the CDR3 is TGTGCCAGCAGCCGGGCGGGGGTGAACACAGATACGCAGTATTTT. Protein sequence: CASSRAGVNTDTQYF. The chain is built from TRBV3-1 (or the pseudogene TRBV3-2) and TRBJ2-3; 7 nucleotides agree with TRBD2. Per the germline V gene, CDR1 is LGHDT and CDR2 is YNNKEL (reference sequence). The CDR3 is 15 residues long. V dropped 4 bases and J dropped 2; count of bases not matched to a gene: 6.

This chain links TRBV14 with TRBJ1-1; D ambiguous. Germline V gene sequence: CDR1 SGHDN, CDR2 FVKESK. The germline V and J ends were trimmed by 0 bases and 1 base, with 18 bases remaining between them. CDR3 size: 18 residues. In nucleotides, the CDR3 is TGTGCCAGCAGCCAAGAAGAAATAGCGGTACTGCAGAACACTGAAGCTTTCTTT. This gives the protein CASSQEEIAVLQNTEAFF.

The rearrangement links TRBV11-3 to TRBJ2-5, with D possibly TRBD1 on 6 matching bases. V lost 6 bases and J lost 5, with 19 bases in between. The CDR3 is made up of 15 amino acids. The germline V gene encodes CDR1 SGHNT and CDR2 YENEEA. The CDR3 loop is CASSSLQGDMETQYF. The CDR3 bases are TGTGCCAGCAGTTCCCTACAGGGCGATATGGAGACCCAGTACTTC.

The chain combines TRBV5-1 with TRBJ2-3; D may be TRBD2 (6 bases). The CDR3 has 14 residues. With 1 base removed from V and 4 bases from J, the gap between germline ends came to 10 bases. Looked up from germline, CDR1 is SGHRS and CDR2 is YFSETQ. CDR3: CASSLISGADTQYF. In nucleotides, the CDR3 is TGCGCCAGCAGCTTGATATCGGGGGCAGATACGCAGTATTTT. Together with reference TRBV5-1 and TRBJ2-3, the CDR3 gives the full variable domain: KAGVTQTPRYLIKTRGQQVTLSCSPISGHRSVSWYQQTPGQGLQFLFEYFSETQRNKGNFPGRFSGRQFSNSRSEMNVSTLELGDSALYLCASSLISGADTQYFGPGTRLTVL.

CDR3 sequence reads: CASTGQVIGGYTF. CDR3 nucleotide sequence: TGCGCCAGCACCGGACAGGTGATTGGGGGCTACACCTTC. The V call is TRBV10-2, the J call TRBJ1-2, with 7 bases lining up with TRBD1. The germline V gene has CDR1 WSHSY and CDR2 SAAADI. V was pared by 7 bases and J by 8 bases, with 10 bases of the junction left unmatched. The CDR3 contains 13 residues.

The gene calls are TRBV4-3 and TRBJ2-7; weak D call: TRBD1 (6 bases). V lost 1 base and J 5 bases, leaving 9 bases between the germline ends. Germline V lookup: CDR1 LGHNA, CDR2 YSLEER. The CDR3 contains 13 residues. The chain's CDR3 is CASSQARGHEQYF. CDR3 coding DNA: TGCGCCAGCAGCCAAGCCAGGGGCCACGAGCAGTACTTC.

The table lists this clone with a few counts. Distinct nucleotide sequences in the sample also encode this CDR3. The chain joins TRBV4-3 to TRBJ1-5; perhaps TRBD1 as D (6 bases). The CDR3 has 15 amino acids. Germline V gene data show CDR1 as LGHNA and CDR2 as YSLEER. V shed 0 bases and J shed 1 base, with 7 bases lying between them. The DNA of the CDR3 is TGCGCCAGCAGCCAAGATCAGGGGAGCAATCAGCCCCAGCATTTT. Translated, it gives CASSQDQGSNQPQHF.